The rows below give T cell receptor beta chains drawn from one sample of a study of beta chain features in type 1 diabetes. Sequenced by immunoSEQ multiplex PCR; TCRdb stores in-frame clones only, minus some. Here the sample spans under 950,000 clones, 15% to 20% being singletons. Input material: naive CD4+ T cells from blood. The source is a young woman in good health. Each CDR3 is given with its conserved first and last residue. D genes are given only for firm matches.

d_gene,j_gene,v_gene,CDR3aa
NA,TRBJ1-5,TRBV2,CASSEGDPRNQPQHF
TRBD2,TRBJ2-1,TRBV7-6,CASSPGTSYEQFF
NA,TRBJ2-1,TRBV10-3,CAISESNEQFF
TRBD1,TRBJ2-7,TRBV28,CASSTGTVLYEQYF
TRBD1,TRBJ1-2,TRBV6-5,CASSWAIQGAEYGYTF
TRBD2,TRBJ2-7,TRBV5-1,CASSPGGGRNYEQYF
TRBD2,TRBJ2-5,TRBV7-6,CASSLRLAGGQETQYF
TRBD2,TRBJ2-2,TRBV7-3,CASSELAGPTGELFF
TRBD2,TRBJ2-7,TRBV7-6,CASSPGHGTSGITYEQYF
NA,TRBJ1-5,TRBV18,CASKTGPINQPQHF
TRBD1,TRBJ1-3,TRBV7-6,CASSFGTGPGNTIYF
NA,TRBJ2-3,TRBV11-2,CASSLLGLEAQYF
TRBD2,TRBJ2-7,TRBV28,CASSSGRLAGYEQYF
NA,TRBJ1-1,TRBV7-2,CASSSRTDSLMNTEAFF
TRBD2,TRBJ2-2,TRBV7-2,CASSLDRWTSGVAGELFF
NA,TRBJ2-2,TRBV5-6,CASSFYLDWGSGELFF
NA,TRBJ1-1,TRBV27,CASSLKRTVNTEAFF
NA,TRBJ2-3,TRBV7-6,CASSTGETQYF
NA,TRBJ1-1,TRBV20-1,CSAGWNTEAFF
NA,TRBJ2-7,TRBV13,CASSFMGAGAGSSYEQYF
TRBD1,TRBJ2-1,TRBV5-4,CASSLGQGAYNEQFF
NA,TRBJ2-2,TRBV6-5,CASSSLPGPNTGELFF
TRBD1,TRBJ1-2,TRBV7-2,CASSLPTGDYGYTF
TRBD1,NA,TRBV29-1,CSDPSEGARDEQYF
NA,TRBJ1-1,TRBV6-5,CASSSRVWGSEAFF
NA,TRBJ2-5,TRBV7-2,CASSLVATRETQYF
TRBD2,TRBJ2-2,TRBV7-9,CASSSQREGNTGELFF
NA,TRBJ2-2,TRBV21-1,CASSKVEGGPNTGELFF
NA,TRBJ2-3,TRBV9,CASSVAGVADTQYF
TRBD1,TRBJ2-2,TRBV28,CASSSIQGATGELFF
NA,TRBJ2-2,TRBV6-6,CASTRSGQPTGELFF
NA,TRBJ1-1,TRBV28,CASTLFTEAFF
TRBD1,TRBJ1-2,TRBV10-3,CAITPGQDYGYTF
NA,TRBJ2-4,TRBV7-9,CASSLGLETPGLAKNIQYF
NA,TRBJ2-1,TRBV29-1,CSVEGTSSSYNEQFF
NA,TRBJ2-7,TRBV4-2,CASSQGGGPAYEQYF
NA,TRBJ2-5,TRBV18,CASSPNAPTGPNQETQYF
NA,TRBJ2-4,TRBV2,CASSGLTKNIQYF
NA,TRBJ2-5,TRBV7-2,CASSLIGFQETQYF
NA,TRBJ2-3,TRBV7-3,CASSFTGGTDTQYF
TRBD1,TRBJ1-5,TRBV10-3,CAISEDRAGQPQHF
TRBD1,TRBJ1-5,TRBV10-3,CAISESTGGGQPQHF
NA,TRBJ1-2,TRBV6-6,CASSGRTASYGYTF
TRBD1,TRBJ2-7,TRBV7-2,CASSYTGTGPYEQYF
NA,TRBJ2-7,TRBV6-6,CAIRTSTGSYEQYF
TRBD2,TRBJ2-7,TRBV28,CASSFSGSSYEQYF
TRBD1,TRBJ2-2,TRBV19,CASTPWNRGRTGELFF
NA,TRBJ2-2,TRBV5-4,CASSLDTGELFF
NA,TRBJ2-7,TRBV10-3,CAISESLVSEQYF
NA,TRBJ2-3,TRBV9,CASSARRGDTQYF
TRBD2,TRBJ2-7,TRBV29-1,CSVGSGIRYEQYF
NA,TRBJ2-1,TRBV27,CASYPRGGSLHNEQFF